A selection of T cell receptor beta chains follows, all from one sample in a study of blood T cell repertoires in COVID-19. Libraries were prepared by immunoSEQ multiplex PCR; TCRdb keeps only in-frame clonotypes and omits some of them. Of approximately 250,000 clones listed, 80% to 95% are singletons. Sequences were obtained from peripheral blood. The receptors derive from a man aged 25 to 40 with COVID-19, enrolled during active disease. The CDR3 runs from the conserved cysteine through the conserved F or W. A D gene is named only where the DNA matches it firmly. Expanded clones are given a class, and other clones once, few, many or no size at all.

clone size: few
CDR3 length: 16
J gene: TRBJ2-1
V gene: TRBV5-1
D gene: TRBD2
CDR3 protein: CASSLSLSGGHNEQFF
CDR3 DNA: TGCGCCAGCAGCCTATCTCTATCGGGGGGGCACAATGAGCAGTTCTTC

clone size: -
CDR3 length: 14
J gene: TRBJ1-6
V gene: TRBV2
D gene: -
CDR3 protein: CASKAARWDSPLHF
CDR3 DNA: TGTGCCAGCAAGGCGGCTCGGTGGGATTCACCCCTCCACTTT

clone size: -
CDR3 length: 15
J gene: TRBJ2-5
V gene: TRBV5-6
D gene: -
CDR3 protein: CASSAGLGPGETQYF
CDR3 DNA: TGTGCCAGCAGCGCCGGACTGGGTCCGGGAGAGACCCAGTACTTC

clone size: -
CDR3 length: 13
J gene: TRBJ1-2
V gene: TRBV27
D gene: -
CDR3 protein: CASSFVSNYGYTF
CDR3 DNA: TGTGCCAGCAGTTTTGTCAGTAACTATGGCTACACCTTC

clone size: -
CDR3 length: 13
J gene: TRBJ1-4
V gene: TRBV20-1
D gene: TRBD1
CDR3 protein: CSASQGAVEKLFF
CDR3 DNA: TGCAGTGCTAGTCAGGGGGCGGTTGAAAAACTGTTTTTT

clone size: -
CDR3 length: 16
J gene: TRBJ2-1
V gene: TRBV6-1
D gene: -
CDR3 protein: CASSEEPRGFYNEQFF
CDR3 DNA: TGTGCCAGCAGTGAAGAGCCCAGGGGTTTCTACAATGAGCAGTTCTTC

clone size: -
CDR3 length: 15
J gene: TRBJ2-7
V gene: TRBV5-1
D gene: TRBD1
CDR3 protein: CASSRNGQGPYEQYF
CDR3 DNA: TGCGCCAGCAGCCGGAACGGACAGGGCCCCTACGAGCAGTACTTC

clone size: once
CDR3 length: 14
J gene: TRBJ2-3
V gene: TRBV4-1
D gene: -
CDR3 protein: CASSQWENPDTQYF
CDR3 DNA: TGCGCCAGCAGCCAGTGGGAGAACCCAGATACGCAGTATTTT

clone size: -
CDR3 length: 18
J gene: TRBJ2-3
V gene: TRBV5-1
D gene: TRBD2
CDR3 protein: CASSSLGTSGGARDTQYF
CDR3 DNA: TGCGCCAGCAGCTCACTAGGGACTAGCGGGGGGGCGCGAGATACGCAGTATTTT

clone size: -
CDR3 length: 17
J gene: TRBJ2-3
V gene: TRBV7-9
D gene: -
CDR3 protein: CASSSDTRTLSTDTQYF
CDR3 DNA: TGTGCCAGCAGCTCCGACACCCGGACACTTAGCACAGATACGCAGTATTTT

clone size: -
CDR3 length: 14
J gene: TRBJ1-4
V gene: TRBV5-1
D gene: TRBD1
CDR3 protein: CASSSDRANEKLFF
CDR3 DNA: TGCGCCAGCAGCAGTGACAGGGCTAATGAAAAACTGTTTTTT

clone size: -
CDR3 length: 17
J gene: TRBJ2-1
V gene: TRBV14
D gene: -
CDR3 protein: CASSQVSAWSSYNEQFF
CDR3 DNA: TGTGCCAGCAGCCAAGTGTCGGCCTGGAGCTCCTACAATGAGCAGTTCTTC

clone size: once
CDR3 length: 14
J gene: TRBJ1-6
V gene: TRBV29-1
D gene: TRBD1
CDR3 protein: CSVATGTGLRALHF
CDR3 DNA: TGCAGCGTTGCAACCGGGACAGGGCTTAGGGCCCTCCACTTT

clone size: -
CDR3 length: 9
J gene: TRBJ1-4
V gene: TRBV30
D gene: -
CDR3 protein: CASNEKLFF
CDR3 DNA: TGTGCCTCGAATGAAAAACTGTTTTTT

clone size: -
CDR3 length: 15
J gene: TRBJ1-2
V gene: TRBV5-1
D gene: TRBD1
CDR3 protein: CASGKASGGDYGYTF
CDR3 DNA: TGCGCCAGCGGTAAAGCCTCAGGGGGCGACTATGGCTACACCTTC

clone size: -
CDR3 length: 14
J gene: TRBJ2-7
V gene: TRBV19
D gene: -
CDR3 protein: CASSSRDTHYEQYF
CDR3 DNA: TGTGCCAGTAGTAGCCGGGACACCCACTACGAGCAGTACTTC

clone size: -
CDR3 length: 16
J gene: TRBJ2-1
V gene: TRBV5-4
D gene: -
CDR3 protein: CASSLDGGVTTNEQFF
CDR3 DNA: TGTGCCAGCAGCTTGGACGGCGGGGTTACAACCAATGAGCAGTTCTTC

clone size: -
CDR3 length: 13
J gene: TRBJ1-2
V gene: TRBV10-3
D gene: -
CDR3 protein: CAINRRGEDGYTF
CDR3 DNA: TGTGCCATCAATCGGCGGGGGGAAGATGGCTACACCTTC